These T cell receptor beta chains were read from a single sample in a study of cytomegalovirus exposure and HLA in healthy donors. Measured with immunoSEQ multiplex PCR; TCRdb has only the in-frame clones, and not every one. The table includes approximately 140,000 clones, around 77% detected once. What was sequenced was PBMCs. The receptors were sampled from a woman aged 50 to 60 in good health and CMV-seronegative. CDR3s include the opening cysteine and the closing phenylalanine or tryptophan. The order of the fields is CDR3 DNA, CDR3 protein, clone size, V gene, D gene, J gene. The D gene is left open where the match is weak. Clone sizes are given selectively: once, few, many, or a class where the clone is expanded.

DNA: TGTGCCAGCAGTTACTCCCCAGGGCCCTACACTGAAGCTTTCTTT; CDR3: CASSYSPGPYTEAFF; size: .; V: TRBV6-5; D: .; J: TRBJ1-1
DNA: TGTGCCAGCAGCTTTAGAAGTGGTACGCAGTATTTT; CDR3: CASSFRSGTQYF; size: .; V: TRBV7-2; D: .; J: TRBJ2-3
DNA: TGTGCCTTATTACAGGGGGGGGTCTTTCGGACCCAGTACTTC; CDR3: CALLQGGVFRTQYF; size: .; V: TRBV30; D: .; J: TRBJ2-5
DNA: TGTGCCAGCAGTGAGGTTTTACAGGGGAAGGGCTATGGCTACACCTTC; CDR3: CASSEVLQGKGYGYTF; size: .; V: TRBV6-1; D: TRBD1; J: TRBJ1-2
DNA: TGTGCCAGCAGTTTATCCGGGGGGGCTTACAATGAGCAGTTCTTC; CDR3: CASSLSGGAYNEQFF; size: .; V: TRBV27; D: TRBD2; J: TRBJ2-1
DNA: TGCGCCAGCAGGTCGCCAGCGGGGGGCCAAGAGACCCAGTACTTC; CDR3: CASRSPAGGQETQYF; size: .; V: TRBV5-1; D: TRBD2; J: TRBJ2-5
DNA: TGTGCCAGCAGGGAAGCCGGGACAGGGGGCCTTTATAGCAATCAGCCCCAGCATTTT; CDR3: CASREAGTGGLYSNQPQHF; size: .; V: TRBV28; D: TRBD1; J: TRBJ1-5
DNA: TGTGCCAGTAGTACCCAGACAGGGATCGATGGCTACACCTTC; CDR3: CASSTQTGIDGYTF; size: .; V: TRBV19; D: TRBD1; J: TRBJ1-2
DNA: TGTGCCAGCAGCCAACGAAGATCCACAGTATATTCACCCCTCCACTTT; CDR3: CASSQRRSTVYSPLHF; size: .; V: TRBV6-6; D: .; J: TRBJ1-6
DNA: TGTGCCAGCAGCCAACAGACATCCTCCTACGAGCAGTACTTC; CDR3: CASSQQTSSYEQYF; size: once; V: TRBV4-2; D: .; J: TRBJ2-7
DNA: TGTGCCAGCAGCGTAGAATCCCGGCGGCCTGGGGCCAACGTCCTGACTTTC; CDR3: CASSVESRRPGANVLTF; size: .; V: TRBV9; D: .; J: TRBJ2-6
DNA: TGTGCCACCAGCAGAGACCGGGACACATACAATGAGCAGTTCTTC; CDR3: CATSRDRDTYNEQFF; size: .; V: TRBV15; D: .; J: TRBJ2-1
DNA: TGCAGCGTCTGGGAGGGGGGTAACTATGGCTACACCTTC; CDR3: CSVWEGGNYGYTF; size: .; V: TRBV29-1; D: .; J: TRBJ1-2
DNA: TGTGCCAGCAGTGAAGTAACCAGGGGAAGAAGCTATGGCTACACCTTC; CDR3: CASSEVTRGRSYGYTF; size: once; V: TRBV6-1; D: .; J: TRBJ1-2
DNA: TGCGCCAGCAGCTCAGGGGGGACTGAAGCTTTCTTT; CDR3: CASSSGGTEAFF; size: .; V: TRBV5-1; D: TRBD1; J: TRBJ1-1
DNA: TGCAGCGTAGCCGGGACAGGGAGAGGGAGTTCACCCCTCCACTTT; CDR3: CSVAGTGRGSSPLHF; size: .; V: TRBV29-1; D: TRBD1; J: TRBJ1-6
DNA: TGTGCCAGCAGCCTGACAGGGTCGTGGGGCTACACCTTC; CDR3: CASSLTGSWGYTF; size: few; V: TRBV11-2; D: TRBD1; J: TRBJ1-2
DNA: TGTGCCAGTAGTTTAGGGCCCCCGGGATCGCAGTATTTT; CDR3: CASSLGPPGSQYF; size: .; V: TRBV19; D: .; J: TRBJ2-3
DNA: TGTGCCAGTAGCCGCCGTGGCGGGGGGGCCTACGAGCAGTACTTC; CDR3: CASSRRGGGAYEQYF; size: .; V: TRBV19; D: TRBD2; J: TRBJ2-7
DNA: TGTGCCAGCAGTGAACTAGGACTAGCGGGGGGAGGTGAGCAGTTCTTC; CDR3: CASSELGLAGGGEQFF; size: .; V: TRBV2; D: TRBD2; J: TRBJ2-1
DNA: TGCGCCAGCAGCCTTCGGACAGTCTCCGAAAAACTGTTTTTT; CDR3: CASSLRTVSEKLFF; size: .; V: TRBV4-1; D: .; J: TRBJ1-4
DNA: TGTGCCAGCAGCCTACAGACTAGCGTCAACACCGGGGAGCTGTTTTTT; CDR3: CASSLQTSVNTGELFF; size: .; V: TRBV7-3; D: TRBD2; J: TRBJ2-2
DNA: TGTGCCAGCAGCTTCAGGGGGCGCAAAACTGAAGCTTTCTTT; CDR3: CASSFRGRKTEAFF; size: .; V: TRBV5-8; D: TRBD1; J: TRBJ1-1
DNA: TGTGCCACCGACGCCGGGACAGCCTACAATGAGCAGTTCTTC; CDR3: CATDAGTAYNEQFF; size: .; V: TRBV6-4; D: TRBD1; J: TRBJ2-1
DNA: TGTGCCAGCAGCTTAATGGAACAGAGGGGGCGAACTGAAGCTTTCTTT; CDR3: CASSLMEQRGRTEAFF; size: .; V: TRBV7-9; D: TRBD1; J: TRBJ1-1
DNA: TGTGCCACCAGCAGAAGGGGCGGGGGCCTAGTGGAGACCCAGTACTTC; CDR3: CATSRRGGGLVETQYF; size: .; V: TRBV15; D: .; J: TRBJ2-5
DNA: TGTGCCAGCAGTTTCACGAGGAACTATGGCTACACCTTC; CDR3: CASSFTRNYGYTF; size: .; V: TRBV27; D: .; J: TRBJ1-2
DNA: TGTGCCAGCAGCCCGATTGAGGGGGTTGGAAACACCATATATTTT; CDR3: CASSPIEGVGNTIYF; size: few; V: TRBV27; D: .; J: TRBJ1-3
DNA: TGTGCCAGCAGCTTAGGGCGGGGGTACCAAGAGACCCAGTACTTC; CDR3: CASSLGRGYQETQYF; size: .; V: TRBV7-3; D: TRBD2; J: TRBJ2-5
DNA: TGTGCCAGCAAGTCGGCTAGCGGGATTCCTGAAGCTTTCTTT; CDR3: CASKSASGIPEAFF; size: .; V: TRBV2; D: .; J: TRBJ1-1
DNA: TGTGCCAGCAGTTTAGGCAGGGCTTGGACTGAAGCTTTCTTT; CDR3: CASSLGRAWTEAFF; size: .; V: TRBV28; D: .; J: TRBJ1-1
DNA: TGTGCCAGCAGCCGAGACAGGCGAGAGACCCAGTACTTC; CDR3: CASSRDRRETQYF; size: .; V: TRBV7-2; D: .; J: TRBJ2-5
DNA: TGTGCCAGCAGTGTGGAGGACAGGGATAATGAAAAACTGTTTTTT; CDR3: CASSVEDRDNEKLFF; size: few; V: TRBV2; D: TRBD1; J: TRBJ1-4
DNA: TGCGCCAGCAGCCAATCTTCAAGACAGTCCTACGAGCAGTACTTC; CDR3: CASSQSSRQSYEQYF; size: .; V: TRBV4-1; D: .; J: TRBJ2-7
DNA: TGTGCCATCAGTGACCATTTCGGACTTACGAACACCGGGGAGCTGTTTTTT; CDR3: CAISDHFGLTNTGELFF; size: .; V: TRBV10-3; D: .; J: TRBJ2-2
DNA: TGCGCCAGCAGCCAGGCCGGGACAAGGAACACCGGGGAGCTGTTTTTT; CDR3: CASSQAGTRNTGELFF; size: once; V: TRBV5-1; D: .; J: TRBJ2-2
DNA: TGTGCCAGCAGCTTCGGAGCCCCCGGCAATCAGCCCCAGCATTTT; CDR3: CASSFGAPGNQPQHF; size: .; V: TRBV13; D: .; J: TRBJ1-5
DNA: TGTGCCAGCAGCTTCTCTTCAGGGGCAGGCACTGAAGCTTTCTTT; CDR3: CASSFSSGAGTEAFF; size: .; V: TRBV7-3; D: .; J: TRBJ1-1
DNA: TGTGCCAGCAGGCGGGGACAGGGTCGTCAGCCCCAGCATTTT; CDR3: CASRRGQGRQPQHF; size: .; V: TRBV6-5; D: TRBD1; J: TRBJ1-5